This TCR beta chain was sequenced for a study of metastatic and nonmetastatic thyroid tumors. Whole-study context: Repertoires from malignant and benign thyroid patients were compared across blood and tumor or nodule tissue.

Study results and caveats: In both blood and tumor samples, TCR beta diversity was reported significantly higher for malignant than benign nodules.

Source study methods: What underpinned the distant-metastasis classifier for papillary thyroid cancer was the set of CDR3 differences across clinicopathological groups. TCRdb re-analyzed the PCR reads through MiXCR. For this entry, the V and J calls and clone size follow TCRdb and not the study's own pipeline. Counted here are approximately 17,000 clones, roughly 26% occurring once; the ten biggest clones make up about 23%. Not a single patient had been given any form of treatment at any point before undergoing thyroid surgery. V was trimmed by 5 bases and J by 5 bases, leaving 15 bases between them. CDR1 and CDR2 (germline): SGHVS, FQNEAQ. The CDR3 loop spans 14 amino acids. Notes on this clone: Its antigen is unknown. The sample contains more than one DNA sequence encoding this CDR3.

The chain couples TRBV7-8 to TRBJ1-2; tentative D call: TRBD1 (6 bases). Sample: tumor tissue. This sequence originates from a female donor with papillary thyroid cancer or a benign thyroid nodule (not recorded which). Some clones in this sample may be carry-over from other donors' samples. CDR3 sequence: CASSQSRDNYGYTF. The CDR3 DNA reads TGTGCCAGCAGCCAATCAAGGGACAATTATGGCTACACCTTC. Drawing the rest from reference TRBV7-8 and TRBJ1-2, the complete variable domain is GAGVSQSPRYKVAKRGQDVALRCDPISGHVSLFWYQQALGQGPEFLTYFQNEAQLDKSGLPSDRFFAERPEGSVSTLKIQRTQQEDSAVYLCASSQSRDNYGYTFGSGTRLTVV.